These 26 T cell receptor beta chains originate from one sample sequenced in a study of T cells in tuberculosis. Time point noted: new active TB diagnosis, blood taken before or within 7 days of starting treatment. Repertoires were generated with immunoSEQ multiplex PCR, while TCRdb's copy carries only in-frame clones and drops some. Among tens of thousands of clones listed, 92% were seen once. The source material was PBMCs, sampled at tuberculosis diagnosis. The receptors shown here come from an adult with tuberculosis. Some clones in this sample may be carry-over from other donors' samples.

The chain is built from TRBV27 and TRBJ2-1; 7 bases match TRBD2. Germline trimming cut 6 bases from V and 10 bases from J; bases unmatched to any gene: 9. CDR1 and CDR2 from the germline V gene are MNHEY and SMNVEV (reference sequence). This CDR3 is built from 13 residues. The CDR3 protein is CASSHLLATEQFF. For the CDR3, the DNA is TGTGCCAGCAGCCACTTACTAGCGACAGAGCAGTTCTTC.

The chain employs TRBV19 and TRBJ1-1, with TRBD1 as a possible D gene (6 bases). The V and J ends lost 4 bases and 1 base respectively, with 10 bases between them. The V gene's germline CDR1 is LNHDA and CDR2 SQIVND (reference sequence). The CDR3 is 14 residues long. CDR3 loop: CASSKGHTNTEAFF. CDR3 bases: TGTGCCAGTAGTAAGGGACATACGAACACTGAAGCTTTCTTT.

The chain employs TRBV7-9 and TRBJ2-1; 11 bases align to TRBD1. The CDR3 covers 16 residues. Looked up from germline, CDR1 is SEHNR and CDR2 is FQNEAQ (reference sequence). V lost 3 bases to trimming and J lost 6 bases; unmatched junction nucleotides: 7. The CDR3 protein is CASSLPGQGDPNEQFF. The CDR3 region has the DNA TGTGCCAGCAGCTTGCCGGGACAGGGGGACCCCAATGAGCAGTTCTTC.

V is TRBV2 and J is TRBJ2-2; TRBD2 might be the D (6 bases). This CDR3 is 17 amino acids long. Deletions cut 3 bases from V and 0 bases from J, with 14 bases between. Germline values: CDR1 SNHLY, CDR2 FYNNEI. DNA for the CDR3: TGTGCCAGCAGTGAGGGGCTAGCGCCCCCGAACACCGGGGAGCTGTTTTTT. Its protein product is CASSEGLAPPNTGELFF.

The chain joins TRBV7-2 to TRBJ2-7; the D gene is possibly TRBD2 (6 bases). CDR3 length: 14 amino acids. V lost 2 bases, J lost 2 bases, and 10 bases lay in between. The germline gives CDR1 SGHTA, CDR2 FQGNSA. This CDR3 reads CASSLWAGTYEQYF. CDR3 DNA: TGTGCCAGCAGCTTATGGGCGGGGACCTACGAGCAGTACTTC. The full variable domain, with the rest looked up from reference TRBV7-2 and TRBJ2-7, is GAGVSQSPSNKVTEKGKDVELRCDPISGHTALYWYRQSLGQGLEFLIYFQGNSAPDKSGLPSDRFSAERTGGSVSTLTIQRTQQEDSAVYLCASSLWAGTYEQYFGPGTRLTVT.

The V and J genes are TRBV7-9 and TRBJ1-2; 8 bases fit TRBD1. CDR1 SEHNR and CDR2 FQNEAQ come from the germline V gene (reference sequence). This CDR3 region has 14 residues. With 5 bases clipped from V and 4 bases from J, the junction kept 6 bases outside the gene matches. The CDR3 loop reads CASSQTGASYGYTF. CDR3 in DNA: TGTGCCAGCAGCCAGACAGGGGCCTCCTATGGCTACACCTTC.

This rearrangement joins TRBV27 to TRBJ1-4, with D possibly matching TRBD1 (5 bases). The CDR3 has 17 amino acids. V lost 5 bases to trimming and J lost 3 bases, with 19 bases between them. Germline lookup yields CDR1 MNHEY and CDR2 SMNVEV (reference sequence). The CDR3 reads CASSPGGGRASNEKLFF. In nucleotides, the CDR3 is TGTGCCAGCAGTCCGGGGGGGGGACGGGCATCTAATGAAAAACTGTTTTTT.

The chain couples TRBV25-1 to TRBJ1-2, with no clear D. CDR1 MGHDK and CDR2 SYGVNS come from the germline V gene. The CDR3 totals 13 residues. Trimming left V 4 bases short and J 3 bases short, with 9 bases between. DNA of the CDR3: TGTGCCAGCAGTGCGAACACATACTATGGCTACACCTTC. Translating it yields CASSANTYYGYTF.

This clone was recorded only once. The chain recombines TRBV21-1 with TRBJ1-5; TRBD1 is taken as the D call from the table, unchecked against the DNA. TRBV21-1 is classified as a pseudogene. The CDR3 length is 20 residues. The CDR3 DNA is TGTGCCAGCACCACGGGGGCGGCCAGGACAGGGGGAAATAGACATCAGCCCCAGCATTTT. This translates into CASTTGAARTGGNRHQPQHF.

CDR3 DNA sequence: TGTGCCAGCAGTGAATATCTCCGGGGGGCAAGCTCCTACAATGAGCAGTTCTTC. Its protein product is CASSEYLRGASSYNEQFF. This chain uses TRBV25-1 with TRBJ2-1, with a possible D match to TRBD2 (7 bases). The germline CDR1 and CDR2 sequences are MGHDK and SYGVNS. The CDR3 spans 18 residues. The V end was cut by 0 bases, the J end by 0 bases, with 15 bases between.

The chain combines TRBV11-2 with TRBJ2-7, with 10 bases identical to TRBD1. The CDR3 is made up of 16 amino acids. Germline lookup yields CDR1 SGHAT and CDR2 FQNNGV. With 5 bases clipped from V and 7 bases from J, the junction kept 14 bases outside the gene matches. The CDR3 reads CASSRTGTGDPWEQYF. CDR3 nucleotides: TGTGCCAGCAGCCGGACCGGGACAGGGGACCCCTGGGAGCAGTACTTC.

The CDR3 nucleotides are TGTGCCAGCAGCCCTTGGACAGGTTCCTACGAGCAGTACTTC. Protein product: CASSPWTGSYEQYF. The chain carries TRBV5-5 and TRBJ2-7, with TRBD1 matching 7 bases. CDR3 length equals 14 residues. Germline-derived CDR1 and CDR2 are SGHKS and YYEKEE (reference sequence). V shed 4 bases, J shed 1 base, and the junction held 5 bases outside the gene matches.

The V and J genes are TRBV10-2 and TRBJ2-7; D is undetermined. Trimming removed 2 bases at V and 3 bases at J, with 14 bases between. Germline CDR1 reads WSHSY; CDR2 reads SAAADI. CDR3 length equals 15 residues. CDR3 region: CASSEIPPTSYEQYF. CDR3 coding DNA: TGCGCCAGCAGTGAGATACCCCCAACGAGCTACGAGCAGTACTTC.

This CDR3 reads CASSIGYRTGGYPRSEQYF. The CDR3 nucleotides are TGTGCCAGTAGTATAGGGTATCGGACAGGGGGATACCCCCGGAGCGAGCAGTACTTC. The chain has TRBV19 and TRBJ2-7, with TRBD1 identical over 10 bases. V lost 1 base to trimming and J lost 6 bases; unmatched junction nucleotides: 18. Germline CDR1 is LNHDA and CDR2 is SQIVND (reference sequence). The CDR3 has 19 amino acids.

CDR3 amino acids: CASSPQGFPGELFF. The CDR3 DNA sequence: TGTGCCAGCAGCCCCCAGGGGTTTCCCGGGGAGCTGTTTTTT. This chain joins TRBV11-2 and TRBJ2-2, with D possibly being TRBD1 (6 bases). The ends were cut back, 5 bases at V and 6 bases at J, with 13 bases in the middle. The CDR3 consists of 14 residues. Germline V gene lookup returns CDR1 SGHAT and CDR2 FQNNGV.

The chain links TRBV5-5 to TRBJ1-1; D remains ambiguous. Per germline, CDR1 SGHKS and CDR2 YYEKEE (reference sequence). Trimming removed 0 bases from V and 5 bases from J, with 11 bases in between. The CDR3 contains 14 residues. CDR3 protein: CASSLEGSGTEAFF. Written as DNA, the CDR3 is TGTGCCAGCAGCTTGGAAGGGAGTGGTACTGAAGCTTTCTTT.

The chain joins TRBV2 to TRBJ2-2; 8 bases are a match to TRBD2. This CDR3 spans 13 amino acids. V was clipped by 6 bases and J by 3 bases; unmatched bases: 0. CDR1 and CDR2 from the germline V gene are SNHLY and FYNNEI. CDR3 coding DNA: TGTGCCAGCAGGCGGGGGGACACCGGGGAGCTGTTTTTT. Protein product: CASRRGDTGELFF.

Within the sample, this clone is medium-sized. The V and J genes are TRBV7-2 and TRBJ2-7, with D tentatively TRBD2 (6 bases). Germline V gene lookup returns CDR1 SGHTA and CDR2 FQGNSA. Trimming stripped 5 bases from V and 4 bases from J, with 12 bases between. This CDR3 spans 13 amino acids. This CDR3 is CASSLRRVYEQYF. The CDR3 bases are TGTGCCAGCAGCCTCCGGAGGGTTTACGAGCAGTACTTC.

This clone was observed a few times. The chain has TRBV14 and TRBJ1-2; D ambiguous. The length of the CDR3 is 13 residues. Trimming took off 0 bases at V and 4 bases at J, with 6 bases between the two ends. Germline V gene sequence: CDR1 SGHDN, CDR2 FVKESK. The CDR3 here is CASSQDRGYGYTF. The CDR3 coding sequence is TGTGCCAGCAGCCAAGATCGGGGCTATGGCTACACCTTC.

The V call is TRBV21-1, the J call TRBJ2-2; the table names TRBD2, a call not compared with the DNA. TRBV21-1 is a pseudogene locus. The CDR3 spans 15 residues. CDR3 in amino acids: CASSGRTEGSGELFF. CDR3 bases: TGTGCCAGCAGCGGACGAACGGAGGGCTCCGGGGAGCTGTTTTTT.

This chain uses TRBV6-5 with TRBJ2-7; a possible D gene is TRBD1 (5 bases). With 4 bases removed from V and 0 bases from J, the gap between germline ends came to 13 bases. CDR1 MNHEY and CDR2 SVGAGI come from the germline V gene. This CDR3 contains 15 residues. The CDR3 spells CASSSAGFSSYEQYF. The CDR3 DNA is TGTGCCAGCAGTTCAGCAGGGTTTAGCTCCTACGAGCAGTACTTC.

The chain joins TRBV9 to TRBJ1-6; 7 nucleotides match TRBD1. V was clipped by 0 bases and J by 0 bases; unmatched bases: 9. CDR1 is SGDLS and CDR2 is YYNGEE in the germline V gene. The CDR3 spans 19 residues. The CDR3 DNA reads TGTGCCAGCAGCGTAGACCCAACAGGGGTCGACTCCTATAATTCACCCCTCCACTTT. Translating gives CASSVDPTGVDSYNSPLHF.

The chain carries TRBV18 and TRBJ2-2; 10 positions match TRBD1. Trimming at V came to 4 bases and at J to 5 bases, leaving 4 bases not matched to a gene. The germline V gene has CDR1 KGHSH and CDR2 LQKENI. This CDR3 has 15 residues. The CDR3 DNA sequence: TGTGCCAGCTCACGGGACAGGGGTCAAACCGGGGAGCTGTTTTTT. This sequence encodes CASSRDRGQTGELFF. The complete variable domain, with remaining parts taken from reference TRBV18 and TRBJ2-2, reads NAGVMQNPRHLVRRRGQEARLRCSPMKGHSHVYWYRQLPEEGLKFMVYLQKENIIDESGMPKERFSAEFPKEGPSILRIQQVVRGDSAAYFCASSRDRGQTGELFFGEGSRLTVL.

The rearrangement links TRBV18 to TRBJ2-1; D unresolved. The CDR3 contains 13 residues. The germline V gene has CDR1 KGHSH and CDR2 LQKENI. Trimming left V 1 base short and J 7 bases short, with 8 bases between. Written as DNA, the CDR3 is TGTGCCAGCTCACCACGGTTAGAGAATGAGCAGTTCTTC. It codes for CASSPRLENEQFF.

V gene TRBV19 combines with J gene TRBJ2-1; 12 positions agree with TRBD2. The CDR3 length is 16 residues. The germline V gene has CDR1 LNHDA and CDR2 SQIVND (reference sequence). V dropped 3 bases and J dropped 8; count of bases not matched to a gene: 8. The DNA for the CDR3 is TGTGCCAGTAGTATCGTACGGACTAGCGGGACCCATGAGCAGTTCTTC. It translates to CASSIVRTSGTHEQFF.

The chain is built from TRBV10-2 and TRBJ2-7; no clear D. The germline V and J ends were trimmed by 6 bases and 2 bases, with 11 bases remaining between them. This CDR3 spans 13 amino acids. The germline V gene encodes CDR1 WSHSY and CDR2 SAAADI. The DNA of the CDR3 is TGCGCCAGCAGAGAGACCCTAGCCTACGAGCAGTACTTC. This encodes CASRETLAYEQYF.